What follows are 16 T cell receptor beta chains derived from one specimen sequenced in a study of somatic mutations in cytotoxic T cells in rheumatoid arthritis. Measured with immunoSEQ multiplex PCR; TCRdb has only the in-frame clones, and not every one. This table has fewer than 40,000 clones, approximately 78% appearing once. Input material: CD8+ T cells sorted from blood. The receptors derive from an adult with rheumatoid arthritis.

This clone was seen just once. The V call is TRBV5-6, the J call TRBJ1-6, with TRBD1 as a possible D gene (5 bases). Germline V CDR1 and CDR2: SGHDT, YYEEEE. Trimming shortened V by 0 bases and J by 7 bases, and 11 bases separated the two germline ends. The CDR3 covers 15 residues. The CDR3 reads CASSLDGAGNSPLHF. CDR3 sequence (DNA): TGTGCCAGCAGCTTGGATGGGGCAGGGAATTCACCCCTCCACTTT.

CDR3 in DNA: TGTGCCAGCAGTTACGCGAGACCGGAGAACACTGAAGCTTTCTTT. Its translation: CASSYARPENTEAFF. This sequence joins TRBV6-5 and TRBJ1-1, with no clear D. Germline loops: CDR1 MNHEY, CDR2 SVGAGI. The CDR3 covers 15 residues. Between the trimmed V and J ends, which lost 2 bases and 1 base, there was a span of 11 bases.

J is TRBJ2-2 and V is TRBV4-1; 11 nucleotides align to TRBD2. J gave up 3 bases and V 1 base, and 4 bases lay outside the gene matches. The CDR3 runs 17 residues. Germline V gene data show CDR1 as MGHRA and CDR2 as YSYEKL. The CDR3 nucleotides are TGCGCCAGCAGCCAAGTAGCGGGAGGGATGGACACCGGGGAGCTGTTTTTT. This sequence encodes CASSQVAGGMDTGELFF.

The J gene is TRBJ2-7, the V gene TRBV6-6, with 9 bases fitting TRBD1. Germline trimming cut 11 bases from V and 7 bases from J; bases unmatched to any gene: 9. The CDR3 sequence is 12 residues long. The germline V gene has CDR1 MNHNY and CDR2 SVGAGI (reference sequence). DNA of the CDR3: TGTGCCGCGGACAGGGGCGGGGGTGAGCAGTACTTC. Its protein product is CAADRGGGEQYF.

In DNA, the CDR3 is TGTGCCAGCAGCGTAGGTTTCAGGGCCTACGAGCAGTACTTC. The encoded protein is CASSVGFRAYEQYF. V is TRBV9 and J is TRBJ2-7, with D possibly TRBD1 on 5 matching bases. This CDR3 region has 14 residues. With 0 bases removed from V and 2 bases from J, the gap between germline ends came to 9 bases. Per germline, CDR1 SGDLS and CDR2 YYNGEE. The variable domain in full, with the rest retrieved from reference TRBV9 and TRBJ2-7, is DSGVTQTPKHLITATGQRVTLRCSPRSGDLSVYWYQQSLDQGLQFLIQYYNGEERAKGNILERFSAQQFPDLHSELNLSSLELGDSALYFCASSVGFRAYEQYFGPGTRLTVT.

The rearrangement links TRBV10-3 to TRBJ2-3; 11 positions agree with TRBD2. Germline trimming cut 0 bases from V and 6 bases from J; bases unmatched to any gene: 23. Germline CDR1 ENHRY, CDR2 SYGVKD. This CDR3 region has 22 residues. CDR3 sequence: CAISESVVTSGTLFSARDTQYF. The CDR3 DNA is TGTGCCATCAGTGAGTCGGTCGTGACTAGCGGGACCCTTTTCTCAGCACGCGATACGCAGTATTTT.

V is TRBV27 and J is TRBJ1-5; 7 bases are shared with TRBD1. The CDR3 is 15 residues long. With V trimmed by 6 bases and J by 7 bases, 12 bases remained unmatched. Germline lookup yields CDR1 MNHEY and CDR2 SMNVEV (reference sequence). The CDR3 DNA sequence: TGTGCCAGCAGCCCGATGGACAGGCCACACCAGCCCCAGCATTTT. Translation: CASSPMDRPHQPQHF.

The chain links TRBV4-1 to TRBJ1-1; D possibly corresponds to TRBD1 (5 bases). Trimming left V 4 bases short and J 4 bases short, with 16 bases between. The CDR3 runs to 15 residues. Germline CDR1 reads MGHRA; CDR2 reads YSYEKL. The CDR3 sequence: CASSLAKGRSTEAFF. Here the CDR3 DNA reads TGCGCCAGCAGCCTAGCCAAGGGGAGAAGCACTGAAGCTTTCTTT.

V and J are TRBV4-3 and TRBJ1-3; D is unresolved. CDR1 LGHNA and CDR2 YSLEER come from the germline V gene. V shed 2 bases and J shed 11 bases, with 37 bases lying between them. CDR3 size: 21 residues. The CDR3 protein is CASSQKGEPGNTINRTSPIYF. CDR3 DNA: TGCGCCAGCAGCCAAAAGGGCGAACCGGGAAACACCATCAACCGTACGAGCCCCATATATTTT.

The chain links TRBV4-2 to TRBJ1-5; weak D call: TRBD1 (5 bases). The ends were cut back, 0 bases at V and 0 bases at J, with 9 bases in the middle. Germline assignment: CDR1 LGHNA and CDR2 YNFKEQ. The CDR3 covers 16 residues. CDR3 coding DNA: TGTGCCAGCAGCCAAGAGGCACAGGCTAGCAATCAGCCCCAGCATTTT. This codes for CASSQEAQASNQPQHF.

The chain is built from TRBV14 and TRBJ2-7; 8 bases are a match to TRBD1. CDR3 length: 17 amino acids. J was trimmed by 1 base and V by 1 base; bases with no gene match: 9. Germline CDR1 SGHDN, CDR2 FVKESK. The CDR3 protein is CASSQGVFGQGSYEQYF. Written as DNA, the CDR3 is TGTGCCAGCAGCCAAGGGGTTTTTGGACAGGGATCCTACGAGCAGTACTTC.

The chain joins TRBV7-8 to TRBJ2-5; D is unresolved. The CDR3 has 11 amino acids. Trimming shortened V by 1 base and J by 5 bases, and 2 bases separated the two germline ends. Germline V gives CDR1 SGHVS, CDR2 FQNEAQ. In DNA, the CDR3 is TGTGCCAGCAGCTTAGTGGAGACCCAGTACTTC. Translated, it gives CASSLVETQYF.

The chain has TRBV25-1 and TRBJ2-1, with D uncertain. The CDR3 spans 12 residues. Germline lookup yields CDR1 MGHDK and CDR2 SYGVNS. Trimming removed 2 bases from V and 5 bases from J, with 4 bases in between. Here the CDR3 DNA reads TGTGCCAGCAGTGAACTCCACAATGAGCAGTTCTTC. Its translation is CASSELHNEQFF.

This clone was counted once. The chain employs TRBV5-1 and TRBJ1-2, with 9 bases matching TRBD1. CDR3 length: 15 amino acids. Germline CDR1 and CDR2: SGHRS and YFSETQ. Trimming at V came to 0 bases and at J to 4 bases, leaving 4 bases not matched to a gene. CDR3 protein: CASSLGTGDFYGYTF. DNA for the CDR3: TGCGCCAGCAGCTTGGGGACAGGGGATTTCTATGGCTACACCTTC. Complete variable domain (other parts from reference TRBV5-1 and TRBJ1-2): KAGVTQTPRYLIKTRGQQVTLSCSPISGHRSVSWYQQTPGQGLQFLFEYFSETQRNKGNFPGRFSGRQFSNSRSEMNVSTLELGDSALYLCASSLGTGDFYGYTFGSGTRLTVV.

The rearrangement links TRBV29-1 to TRBJ2-7; D may be TRBD1 (6 bases). CDR1 is SQVTM and CDR2 is ANQGSEA in the germline V gene. The CDR3 is 13 residues long. V gave up 5 bases and J gave up 4 bases, with 15 bases separating them. CDR3 sequence: CSVLLGTRYEQYF. The CDR3 nucleotides are TGCAGCGTTCTCTTGGGGACAAGGTACGAGCAGTACTTC.

The chain employs TRBV7-6 and TRBJ2-7; 7 bases agree with TRBD1. V was clipped by 1 base and J by 2 bases; unmatched bases: 2. The CDR3 has 14 amino acids. The V gene's germline CDR1 is SGHVS and CDR2 FNYEAQ. CDR3 sequence: CASSLGQGTYEQYF. The CDR3 bases are TGTGCCAGCAGCTTAGGACAGGGTACCTACGAGCAGTACTTC.